Presented here are 29 T cell receptor beta chains from one specimen sequenced in a study of blood T cell repertoires in COVID-19. TCRdb's table, derived via immunoSEQ multiplex PCR, lists solely in-frame clones and lacks some. In the table there are tens of thousands of clones, 70% to 90% of which are singletons. Sequencing used peripheral blood. Every receptor here comes from a woman in her fifties or sixties with acute or convalescent COVID-19.

The gene calls are TRBV7-2 and TRBJ2-3; D gene uncertain. Germline CDR1 reads SGHTA; CDR2 reads FQGNSA. Trimming cost V 0 bases and J 2 bases, with 9 bases left between them. This CDR3 region has 15 residues. CDR3 sequence reads: CASSLAHSSTDTQYF. CDR3 in DNA: TGTGCCAGCAGCTTAGCTCACAGCTCCACAGATACGCAGTATTTT.

J is TRBJ2-5 and V is TRBV19, with 9 bases fitting TRBD1. Trimming at V came to 6 bases and at J to 2 bases, leaving 7 bases not matched to a gene. The CDR3 loop spans 15 amino acids. The V gene's germline CDR1 is LNHDA and CDR2 SQIVND (reference sequence). The CDR3 spells CASSETGGYQETQYF. The CDR3 DNA reads as TGTGCCAGTAGCGAGACAGGGGGTTATCAAGAGACCCAGTACTTC.

This clone was detected once. This chain links TRBV3-1 (or the pseudogene TRBV3-2) with TRBJ2-5; 7 positions match TRBD1. Looked up from germline, CDR1 is LGHDT and CDR2 is YNNKEL (reference sequence). The CDR3 has 15 residues. V lost 0 bases, J lost 2 bases, and 3 bases stayed unmatched. CDR3 DNA: TGTGCCAGCAGCCAAGATGGGGGACAGCAAGAGACCCAGTACTTC. Protein: CASSQDGGQQETQYF.

This clone is a singleton in its sample. V and J are TRBV15 and TRBJ2-1, with 11 nucleotides matching TRBD1. Germline trimming cut 1 base from V and 7 bases from J; bases unmatched to any gene: 6. This CDR3 spans 16 amino acids. In germline, CDR1 is LNHNV, CDR2 YYDKDF (reference sequence). This chain's CDR3 is CATSRAGTGGRNEQFF. The CDR3 coding sequence is TGTGCCACCAGCAGAGCCGGGACAGGGGGGCGAAATGAGCAGTTCTTC.

The chain has TRBV7-2 and TRBJ1-3; TRBD1 agrees at 9 bases. The CDR3 has 14 residues. Germline values: CDR1 SGHTA, CDR2 FQGNSA. V dropped 5 bases and J dropped 3; count of bases not matched to a gene: 2. The CDR3 here is CASSTGGVGNTIYF. CDR3 sequence (DNA): TGTGCCAGCAGCACAGGGGGCGTTGGAAACACCATATATTTT.

The chain uses TRBV15 and TRBJ2-7; D possibly corresponds to TRBD2 (6 bases). CDR3 length equals 13 residues. The germline V gene encodes CDR1 LNHNV and CDR2 YYDKDF (reference sequence). The V end was cut by 0 bases, the J end by 4 bases, with 7 bases between. The CDR3 nucleotides are TGTGCCACCAGCAGAGATCGGGGGTACGAGCAGTACTTC. This sequence encodes CATSRDRGYEQYF.

In nucleotides, the CDR3 is TGTGCCAGCAGCCCTAGCGGGGTAAACTACGAGCAGTACTTC. Protein sequence: CASSPSGVNYEQYF. The chain uses TRBV9 and TRBJ2-7; TRBD2 matches 9 bases. This CDR3 contains 14 residues. V trimming: 4 bases; J trimming: 3 bases; junction bases outside the gene matches: 5. From germline, CDR1 is SGDLS and CDR2 YYNGEE.

V is TRBV6-5 and J is TRBJ1-1; D call uncertain. V shed 7 bases and J shed 3 bases, with 9 bases lying between them. CDR3 length: 12 residues. The germline V gene encodes CDR1 MNHEY and CDR2 SVGAGI. The CDR3 is CASKRGDTEAFF. For the CDR3, the DNA is TGTGCCAGCAAACGGGGAGACACTGAAGCTTTCTTT.

This clone was recorded once. The rearrangement links TRBV27 to TRBJ2-7; D may be TRBD1 (7 bases). The V gene's germline CDR1 is MNHEY and CDR2 SMNVEV (reference sequence). The CDR3 is 11 amino acids. V was shortened by 6 bases and J by 6 bases, with 9 bases between the two germline ends. CDR3 in amino acids: CASSQGGEQYF. CDR3 nucleotides: TGTGCCAGCAGCCAGGGGGGCGAGCAGTACTTC.

The CDR3 DNA follows: TGTGCCTGGCAGGGAGGGCATAATTCACCCCTCCACTTT. It yields the protein CAWQGGHNSPLHF. The chain carries TRBV30 and TRBJ1-6; D might be TRBD1 (5 bases). With 5 bases removed from V and 5 bases from J, the gap between germline ends came to 10 bases. The germline V gene has CDR1 GTSNPN and CDR2 SVGIG (reference sequence). The CDR3 sequence is 13 residues long.

The chain is built from TRBV19 and TRBJ2-5, with D perhaps matching TRBD1 (5 bases). Germline V gives CDR1 LNHDA, CDR2 SQIVND (reference sequence). V was pared by 2 bases and J by 5 bases, with 15 bases between. The CDR3 has 15 residues. The CDR3 reads CASSIQSQGGETQYF. CDR3 in DNA: TGTGCCAGTAGTATACAGTCGCAGGGTGGGGAGACCCAGTACTTC.

The table lists this clone with a count of one. The DNA of the CDR3 is TGTGCCAGCAGCTTCGCCGGGACTTTGAACGGGGAGCTGTTTTTT. As protein: CASSFAGTLNGELFF. The chain joins TRBV5-4 to TRBJ2-2; TRBD2 might be the D (6 bases). Deletions cut 2 bases from V and 7 bases from J, with 15 bases between. Germline CDR1 reads SGHNT; CDR2 reads YYREEE (reference sequence). The CDR3 runs to 15 residues.

The V call is TRBV2, the J call TRBJ2-3, with 13 bases matching TRBD2. Trimming removed 5 bases from V and 0 bases from J; junction bases left unmatched: 17. CDR1 and CDR2 (germline): SNHLY, FYNNEI. The CDR3 extends over 21 amino acids. In DNA, the CDR3 is TGTGCCAGCAGTCCCCACCGACTAGCGGGGGGCCTTGATCCTAGCACAGATACGCAGTATTTT. It is translated as CASSPHRLAGGLDPSTDTQYF. The whole variable domain, filled in from reference TRBV2 and TRBJ2-3, reads EPEVTQTPSHQVTQMGQEVILRCVPISNHLYFYWYRQILGQKVEFLVSFYNNEISEKSEIFDDQFSVERPDGSNFTLKIRSTKLEDSAMYFCASSPHRLAGGLDPSTDTQYFGPGTRLTVL.

This sequence joins TRBV5-4 and TRBJ1-2; 10 positions agree with TRBD1. V dropped 4 bases and J dropped 3; count of bases not matched to a gene: 9. Per the germline V gene, CDR1 is SGHNT and CDR2 is YYREEE (reference sequence). This CDR3 region has 16 residues. CDR3 nucleotide sequence: TGTGCCAGCAGCCGCACGGTCGGACAGGGGGACTATGGCTACACCTTC. This codes for CASSRTVGQGDYGYTF.

This clone was counted only a few times. The chain joins TRBV5-1 to TRBJ2-7; D is perhaps TRBD1 (5 bases). The germline V gene encodes CDR1 SGHRS and CDR2 YFSETQ. The CDR3 is made up of 11 amino acids. The ends were cut back, 1 base at V and 6 bases at J, with 5 bases in the middle. CDR3 protein: CASSLQGEQYF. DNA of the CDR3: TGCGCCAGCAGCTTGCAGGGCGAGCAGTACTTC.

The J gene is TRBJ1-3, the V gene TRBV18; TRBD1 agrees at 7 bases. The CDR3 is 14 amino acids. The junction had 2 bases not matched to a gene; V was cut back by 3 bases and J by 3 bases. CDR1 and CDR2 (germline): KGHSH, LQKENI. The DNA of the CDR3 is TGTGCCAGCTCACCCGACAGGGTTGGAAACACCATATATTTT. Amino acid sequence: CASSPDRVGNTIYF.

The chain is built from TRBV18 and TRBJ2-7, with 10 bases aligning to TRBD1. CDR1 is KGHSH, CDR2 LQKENI, per germline. The CDR3 loop spans 14 amino acids. V was clipped by 3 bases and J by 4 bases; unmatched bases: 3. The CDR3 is CASSPTGGGYEQYF. In nucleotides, the CDR3 is TGTGCCAGCTCACCGACAGGGGGCGGTTACGAGCAGTACTTC.

This clone was recorded once. The chain combines TRBV11-2 with TRBJ1-6; unclear D gene. Per germline, CDR1 SGHAT and CDR2 FQNNGV. CDR3 length equals 14 residues. The V and J ends lost 4 bases and 9 bases respectively, with 13 bases between them. CDR3 in DNA: TGTGCCAGCAGCTGGCTTAGCGAGGGTTCACCCCTCCACTTT. It is translated as CASSWLSEGSPLHF. The whole variable domain, remainder taken from reference TRBV11-2 and TRBJ1-6, is EAGVAQSPRYKIIEKRQSVAFWCNPISGHATLYWYQQILGQGPKLLIQFQNNGVVDDSQLPKDRFSAERLKGVDSTLKIQPAKLEDSAVYLCASSWLSEGSPLHFGNGTRLTVT.

The genes are TRBV6-2 or TRBV6-3 and TRBJ1-1; no firm D call. CDR1 and CDR2 (germline): MNHEY, SVGEGT. Trimming removed 2 bases at V and 0 bases at J, with 4 bases between. The CDR3 totals 13 residues. The CDR3, as DNA: TGTGCCAGCAGTTACCCTATGAACACTGAAGCTTTCTTT. Its translation is CASSYPMNTEAFF.

V gene TRBV25-1 combines with J gene TRBJ1-1, with D uncertain. There are 14 residues in the CDR3. Germline CDR1 and CDR2: MGHDK and SYGVNS. Trimming cost V 2 bases and J 1 base, with 8 bases left between them. CDR3 in amino acids: CASSELRENTEAFF. In DNA form, the CDR3 reads TGTGCCAGCAGTGAACTCCGGGAGAACACTGAAGCTTTCTTT.

CDR3 loop: CASSFRDRAEAFF. CDR3 bases: TGTGCCAGCAGCTTCCGGGACAGGGCAGAAGCTTTCTTT. The chain has TRBV7-9 and TRBJ1-1; TRBD1 matches at 9 bases. J lost 8 bases, V lost 3 bases, and 4 bases had no gene match. The CDR3 is 13 amino acids. In germline, CDR1 is SEHNR, CDR2 FQNEAQ (reference sequence).

The chain couples TRBV7-9 to TRBJ2-7, with 12 bases that match TRBD1. The CDR3 is 18 residues long. The junction had 17 bases not matched to a gene; V was cut back by 4 bases and J by 7 bases. From germline, CDR1 is SEHNR and CDR2 FQNEAQ (reference sequence). DNA of the CDR3: TGTGCCAGCAGCTCTTGGCGGGGACAGGGGGCGCCGTCTCCGGAGCAGTACTTC. It translates to CASSSWRGQGAPSPEQYF.

This chain's CDR3 is CASRGTGGRTEAFF. The CDR3 DNA reads TGTGCCAGCAGGGGGACAGGGGGCAGGACTGAAGCTTTCTTT. The chain has TRBV2 and TRBJ1-1; TRBD1 agrees at 12 bases. Germline V CDR1 and CDR2: SNHLY, FYNNEI. After removal of 6 bases from V and 5 bases from J, the junction contained 4 bases not matched to a gene. The length of the CDR3 is 14 residues.

The gene calls are TRBV9 and TRBJ1-4; D is perhaps TRBD1 (5 bases). Germline V gene lookup returns CDR1 SGDLS and CDR2 YYNGEE. The CDR3 sequence is 11 residues long. Trimming pared 3 bases from V and 10 bases from J, leaving 7 bases between. The CDR3 region is CASSAGGKLFF. CDR3 DNA: TGTGCCAGCAGCGCGGGGGGAAAACTGTTTTTT. The complete variable domain, with remaining parts taken from reference TRBV9 and TRBJ1-4, reads DSGVTQTPKHLITATGQRVTLRCSPRSGDLSVYWYQQSLDQGLQFLIQYYNGEERAKGNILERFSAQQFPDLHSELNLSSLELGDSALYFCASSAGGKLFFGSGTQLSVL.

Judged by abundance, this clone is medium-sized. The V gene is TRBV5-1, the J gene TRBJ1-2; tentatively, D is TRBD1 (5 bases). The V and J ends lost 2 bases and 5 bases respectively, with 16 bases between them. Germline lookup yields CDR1 SGHRS and CDR2 YFSETQ. The CDR3 length is 15 residues. CDR3 nucleotides: TGCGCCAGCAGCTTTTCTTTCAGGGTACAATATGGCTACACCTTC. Translation gives CASSFSFRVQYGYTF.

The chain employs TRBV5-1 and TRBJ1-2; D gene uncertain. V gave up 0 bases and J gave up 2 bases, with 11 bases separating them. This CDR3 contains 15 residues. Per germline, CDR1 SGHRS and CDR2 YFSETQ. CDR3 protein: CASSLASEENYGYTF. In nucleotides, the CDR3 is TGCGCCAGCAGCTTGGCCAGCGAAGAAAACTATGGCTACACCTTC.

This clone was observed a single time. The chain is built from TRBV2 and TRBJ1-6, with D perhaps matching TRBD1 (5 bases). Germline V gene data show CDR1 as SNHLY and CDR2 as FYNNEI. Trimming stripped 8 bases from V and 7 bases from J, with 24 bases between. This CDR3 comprises 17 residues. The CDR3 nucleotides read TGTGCCAGCGGACTATGGGCCGGGACTATGGGGAATTCACCCCTCCACTTT. This sequence encodes CASGLWAGTMGNSPLHF.

CDR3 sequence reads: CSVVSGRNQPQHF. For the CDR3, the DNA is TGCAGCGTTGTTTCAGGGCGCAATCAGCCCCAGCATTTT. The gene calls are TRBV29-1 and TRBJ1-5; D possibly corresponds to TRBD1 (5 bases). Germline lookup yields CDR1 SQVTM and CDR2 ANQGSEA. This CDR3 has 13 amino acids. The germline V and J ends were trimmed by 4 bases and 2 bases, with 9 bases remaining between them.

This clone was seen repeatedly, ten times or more. This chain uses TRBV29-1 with TRBJ2-2; a weak D match, TRBD1 (5 bases). The germline gives CDR1 SQVTM, CDR2 ANQGSEA. The CDR3 sequence is 15 residues long. Trimming stripped 3 bases from V and 4 bases from J, with 15 bases between. The CDR3 reads CSVELMGRSTGELFF. CDR3 DNA: TGCAGCGTTGAGCTTATGGGGCGGTCCACCGGGGAGCTGTTTTTT.